This section outlines one TCR beta chain sequence together with its context. The antigen remains undetermined. The sample comes from a study of tumor-infiltrating lymphocytes in primary liver carcinoma. For each extraction, RNA and DNA were obtained together from around 18-30 mg of unsorted bulk tissue. Sampling of every tumor involved five separate regions. These included the tumor centre. From about 530 ng total RNA, TCR beta cDNA was generated with a primer in the constant region. Three nested multiplex PCR rounds of slightly modified ARM-PCR generated TCR beta libraries. Use of TRBV1-TRBV30 forward primers with a C-beta reverse primer characterized the first two PCR rounds, which lasted nine to eleven cycles each. TCRdb reprocessed the multiplex PCR reads via MiXCR and lists one record per CDR3 protein. Of 30,000 to 40,000 distinct CDR3 sequences listed, just under 75% are singletons. The CDR3 totals 13 residues. Germline CDR1 SGHVS, CDR2 FNYEAQ. V was clipped by 5 bases and J by 6 bases; unmatched bases: 6.

Study outcomes and limitations: Less overlap was seen in tumor-adjacent and tumor-blood pairs than in tumor region pairs.

The J gene is TRBJ2-7, the V gene TRBV7-6, with 8 positions matching TRBD1. The receptor comes from a man between 40 and 49 years old with primary liver carcinoma and hepatitis B virus infection. Sequencing was carried out using liver tumor tissue from sampling region 4. Described subset: tumor region T4, right-lateral pole. CDR3 loop: CASSGSGTGEQYF. The CDR3 DNA sequence: TGTGCCAGCAGCGGTTCCGGGACAGGCGAGCAGTACTTC. Together with reference TRBV7-6 and TRBJ2-7, the CDR3 gives the full variable domain: GAGVSQSPRYKVTKRGQDVALRCDPISGHVSLYWYRQALGQGPEFLTYFNYEAQQDKSGLPNDRFSAERPEGSISTLTIQRTEQRDSAMYRCASSGSGTGEQYFGPGTRLTVT.